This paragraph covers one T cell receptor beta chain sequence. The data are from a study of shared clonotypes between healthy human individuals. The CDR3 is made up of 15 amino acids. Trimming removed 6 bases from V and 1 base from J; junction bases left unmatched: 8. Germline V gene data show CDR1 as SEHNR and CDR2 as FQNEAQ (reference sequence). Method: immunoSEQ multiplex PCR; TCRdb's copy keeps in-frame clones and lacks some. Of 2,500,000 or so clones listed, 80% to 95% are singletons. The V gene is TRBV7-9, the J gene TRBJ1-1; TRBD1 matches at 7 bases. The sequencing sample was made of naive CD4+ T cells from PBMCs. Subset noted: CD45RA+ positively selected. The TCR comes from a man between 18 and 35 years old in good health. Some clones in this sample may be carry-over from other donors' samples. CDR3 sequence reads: CASRNRGNSNTEAFF. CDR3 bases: TGTGCCAGCAGGAACAGGGGAAACTCGAACACTGAAGCTTTCTTT.